The sequence of this T cell receptor (delta chain) was determined in a study of gamma-delta T cells after stem cell transplantation. TCRdb fed the RT-PCR reads into CATT to redo clone calling. The sample carries about 2,000 delta-chain clones, around 4.4% recorded once. Worth noting for this clone: A far larger clone is off by one base, so a read error is likely. Other DNA sequences in this sample translate to the same CDR3.

The sample consisted of gamma-delta T cells. The clonotype originates from a human donor. It is not recorded whose cells these are; they may come from a transplant donor.

The CDR3 is CACDRVGGSNPGGYEGDKLIF. The CDR3 DNA reads as TGTGCCTGTGACAGAGTCGGTGGTTCCAACCCTGGGGGGTACGAAGGAGATAAACTCATCTTT. The chain couples TRDV2 to TRDJ1; the match to TRDD3 covers 7 bases. The germline V gene has CDR1 GEAIGNYY and CDR2 EKD. This CDR3 has 21 amino acids. Trimming cost V 2 bases and J 5 bases; bases outside gene matches: 28.